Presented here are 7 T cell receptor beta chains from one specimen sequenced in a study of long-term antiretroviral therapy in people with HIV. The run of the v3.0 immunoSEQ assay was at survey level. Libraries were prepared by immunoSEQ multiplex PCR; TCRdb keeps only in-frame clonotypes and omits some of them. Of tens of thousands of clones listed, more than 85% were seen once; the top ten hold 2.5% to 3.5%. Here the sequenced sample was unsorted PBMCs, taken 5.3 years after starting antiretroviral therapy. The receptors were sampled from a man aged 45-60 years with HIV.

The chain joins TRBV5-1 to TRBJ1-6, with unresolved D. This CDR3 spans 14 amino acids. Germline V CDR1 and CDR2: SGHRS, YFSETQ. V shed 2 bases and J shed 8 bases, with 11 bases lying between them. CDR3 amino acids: CASSLEGTYSPLHF. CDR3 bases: TGCGCCAGCAGCTTAGAGGGAACATATTCACCCCTCCACTTT.

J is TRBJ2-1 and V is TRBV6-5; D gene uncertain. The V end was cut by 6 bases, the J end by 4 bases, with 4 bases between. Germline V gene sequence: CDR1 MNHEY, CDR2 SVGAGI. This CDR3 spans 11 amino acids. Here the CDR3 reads CASSNYNEQFF. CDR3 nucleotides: TGTGCCAGCAGCAATTACAATGAGCAGTTCTTC.

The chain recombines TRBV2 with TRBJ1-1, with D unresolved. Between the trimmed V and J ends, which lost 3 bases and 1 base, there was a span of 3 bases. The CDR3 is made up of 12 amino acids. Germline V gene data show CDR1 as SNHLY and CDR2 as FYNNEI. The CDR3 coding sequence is TGTGCCAGCAGTGAGGGGAACACTGAAGCTTTCTTT. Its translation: CASSEGNTEAFF.

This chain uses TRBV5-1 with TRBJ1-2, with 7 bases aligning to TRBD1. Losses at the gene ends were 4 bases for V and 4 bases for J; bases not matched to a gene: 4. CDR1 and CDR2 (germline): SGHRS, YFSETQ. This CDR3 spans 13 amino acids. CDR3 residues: CASSPTGLYGYTF. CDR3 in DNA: TGCGCCAGCAGCCCGACAGGGCTCTATGGCTACACCTTC.

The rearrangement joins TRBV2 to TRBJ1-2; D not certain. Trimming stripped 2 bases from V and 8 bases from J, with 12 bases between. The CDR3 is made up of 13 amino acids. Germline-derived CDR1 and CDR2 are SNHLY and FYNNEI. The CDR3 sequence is CASSEIWDGGYTF. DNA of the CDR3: TGTGCCAGCAGTGAAATCTGGGATGGGGGCTACACCTTC.

CDR3 protein: CASSHSAHGNTIYF. The DNA of the CDR3 is TGTGCCAGCAGCCACAGCGCCCACGGAAACACCATATATTTT. The V and J genes are TRBV7-3 and TRBJ1-3, with unresolved D. The CDR3 totals 14 residues. The germline CDR1 and CDR2 sequences are SGHTA and FQGTGA. V dropped 5 bases and J dropped 4 bases, with 12 bases sitting between them.

The CDR3 DNA sequence: TGTGCCAGCAGCCAAGACGGCGGGGGGCCTTCCTACGAGCAGTACTTC. It yields the protein CASSQDGGGPSYEQYF. This sequence joins TRBV14 and TRBJ2-7; 8 bases are shared with TRBD2. Trimming at V came to 0 bases and at J to 1 base, leaving 5 bases not matched to a gene. The germline V gene encodes CDR1 SGHDN and CDR2 FVKESK. The CDR3 covers 16 residues.